The 11 T cell receptor beta chains below all came from one sample that was sequenced in a study of T cell responses to AZD1222 COVID-19 vaccine. Sequenced by immunoSEQ multiplex PCR; TCRdb stores in-frame clones only, minus some. This table holds under 150,000 clones, 70% to 90% found once. The source material was peripheral blood, sampled on day 0 of AZD1222 vaccination. These receptors originate from an adult in good health.

In DNA form, the CDR3 reads TGCGCCAGCAGCGGCCAAGAGACCCAGTACTTC. This sequence encodes CASSGQETQYF. The gene calls are TRBV5-1 and TRBJ2-5; D unresolved. Trimming took off 4 bases at V and 1 base at J, with 2 bases between the two ends. The germline V gene encodes CDR1 SGHRS and CDR2 YFSETQ. The CDR3 has 11 residues. The complete variable domain, with remaining parts taken from reference TRBV5-1 and TRBJ2-5, reads KAGVTQTPRYLIKTRGQQVTLSCSPISGHRSVSWYQQTPGQGLQFLFEYFSETQRNKGNFPGRFSGRQFSNSRSEMNVSTLELGDSALYLCASSGQETQYFGPGTRLLVL.

V gene TRBV5-4 combines with J gene TRBJ2-7, with D unresolved. Trimming pared 1 base from V and 3 bases from J, leaving 5 bases between. CDR1 is SGHNT and CDR2 is YYREEE in the germline V gene (reference sequence). This CDR3 spans 12 amino acids. The CDR3 sequence: CASSLNGYEQYF. The CDR3, as DNA: TGTGCCAGCAGCTTGAACGGCTACGAGCAGTACTTC.

The V and J genes are TRBV6-5 and TRBJ2-1, with TRBD1 as a possible D gene (5 bases). Germline V gene data show CDR1 as MNHEY and CDR2 as SVGAGI. CDR3 length: 15 amino acids. Trimming shortened V by 0 bases and J by 6 bases, and 12 bases separated the two germline ends. CDR3 bases: TGTGCCAGCAGTTACTCTTGGACAAGCAGCAATGAGCAGTTCTTC. It is translated as CASSYSWTSSNEQFF.

The CDR3 here is CASSQGEGAAQYF. The CDR3 DNA reads as TGTGCCAGCAGCCAAGGGGAGGGAGCGGCGCAGTATTTT. The chain has TRBV4-2 and TRBJ2-3; 7 nucleotides line up with TRBD2. The CDR3 is made up of 13 amino acids. Germline assignment: CDR1 LGHNA and CDR2 YNFKEQ. V shed 1 base, J shed 10 bases, and the junction held 5 bases outside the gene matches.

The count of this clone is one. The gene calls are TRBV27 and TRBJ1-1, with D unclear. Germline lookup yields CDR1 MNHEY and CDR2 SMNVEV (reference sequence). The CDR3 has 14 residues. Trimming removed 3 bases from V and 2 bases from J, with 10 bases in between. The CDR3 protein is CASSLSRFNTEAFF. The CDR3 DNA follows: TGTGCCAGCAGTTTGTCCAGATTCAACACTGAAGCTTTCTTT.

V gene TRBV3-1 (or the pseudogene TRBV3-2) combines with J gene TRBJ1-2; TRBD1 might be the D (5 bases). CDR3 size: 17 residues. Germline CDR1 LGHDT, CDR2 YNNKEL (reference sequence). V was trimmed by 4 bases and J by 5 bases, leaving 23 bases between them. Written as DNA, the CDR3 is TGTGCCAGCAGCCGCAATAGTTGGGCAGGGCGACGGTATGGCTACACCTTC. It translates to CASSRNSWAGRRYGYTF.

J is TRBJ1-1 and V is TRBV7-2; 10 nucleotides match TRBD1. This CDR3 spans 15 amino acids. After removal of 4 bases from V and 5 bases from J, the junction contained 7 bases not matched to a gene. Germline-derived CDR1 and CDR2 are SGHTA and FQGNSA. CDR3 protein: CASSSDRGPGTEAFF. As DNA, the CDR3 is TGTGCCAGCAGCTCTGACAGGGGGCCGGGGACTGAAGCTTTCTTT.

The chain has TRBV10-1 and TRBJ2-1; D is ambiguous. The germline gives CDR1 WNHNN, CDR2 SYGVQD (reference sequence). The CDR3 runs to 15 residues. The V and J ends lost 0 bases and 8 bases respectively, with 14 bases between them. CDR3 in amino acids: CASSESSGSRDEQFF. CDR3 in DNA: TGCGCCAGCAGTGAGTCGTCGGGTTCCCGGGATGAGCAGTTCTTC.

The chain carries TRBV23-1 and TRBJ1-4; 7 bases agree with TRBD1. TRBV23-1 is classed as an ORF, of uncertain function. This CDR3 spans 16 amino acids. The junction had 14 bases not matched to a gene; V was cut back by 8 bases and J by 5 bases. CDR3 nucleotides: TGCGCCAGCCGCCCGAAGGACAGGCCTAGAAATGAAAAACTGTTTTTT. This encodes CASRPKDRPRNEKLFF.

The rearrangement joins TRBV16 to TRBJ1-1; D is unresolved. Trimming cost V 5 bases and J 6 bases, with 10 bases left between them. The germline gives CDR1 KGHSY, CDR2 FQNENV. The CDR3 extends over 12 amino acids. This chain's CDR3 is CASSLSPPEAFF. CDR3 coding DNA: TGTGCCAGCAGCTTGTCCCCCCCTGAAGCTTTCTTT.

CDR3 residues: CASSLRTGRSYNEQFF. The CDR3 nucleotides read TGCGCCAGCAGCTTACGGACAGGACGCTCCTACAATGAGCAGTTCTTC. V usage is TRBV5-1 and J usage is TRBJ2-1; 7 bases line up with TRBD1. This CDR3 spans 16 amino acids. Germline loops: CDR1 SGHRS, CDR2 YFSETQ. Germline trimming cut 2 bases from V and 0 bases from J; bases unmatched to any gene: 5.